In its sample, the clone carrying this TCR beta chain was seen once. Original data processing: It was from reference gene primer amplification that nucleated cell counts were estimated. Clones were read by immunoSEQ multiplex PCR, and TCRdb kept only the in-frame ones, dropping some. Clonal size and the V and J genes are those of that table, whereas D and trimming came from the DNA. The sample consists of roughly 230,000 clones, 88% of them appearing once. CDR3 length: 12 amino acids. V lost 2 bases and J lost 9, with 11 bases in between. From germline, CDR1 is MNHEY and CDR2 SMNVEV (reference sequence). The data were obtained in a study of blood T cell repertoires in COVID-19.

V usage is TRBV27 and J usage is TRBJ2-7; tentative D call: TRBD2 (6 bases). This receptor was identified in a human donor in a cohort sampled during active COVID-19. The sequencing sample was made of peripheral blood. Here the CDR3 DNA reads TGTGCCAGCAGTTTACCGGGACTTAGGCAGTACTTC. This translates into CASSLPGLRQYF.